Listed below are T cell receptor beta chains from one sample, sequenced in a study of T cell repertoires in ileal Crohn's disease. The repertoire was sequenced with immunoSEQ multiplex PCR; TCRdb's copy has only in-frame clones and lacks some. Of roughly 13,000 clones in the sample, more than 80% were seen once. Sample: ileal tissue. The receptor set was obtained from an adult with Crohn's disease. The CDR3 runs from the conserved cysteine through the conserved F or W. A D gene is named only where the DNA matches it firmly. Expanded clones get a size class; other rows say once, few or many, or leave the size out.

J | size | V | D | CDR3 | DNA
TRBJ2-1 | . | TRBV11-2 | TRBD2 | CASSLGASGHNEQFF | TGTGCCAGCAGCTTAGGGGCTAGCGGGCACAATGAGCAGTTCTTC
TRBJ2-7 | . | TRBV7-9 | TRBD2 | CASSRTFGAGGYEQYF | TGTGCCAGCAGCCGAACCTTTGGGGCGGGGGGTTACGAGCAGTACTTC
TRBJ1-6 | . | TRBV7-2 | TRBD1 | CASGRTGGSPSPLHF | TGTGCCAGCGGCCGGACAGGCGGGTCTCCTTCACCCCTCCACTTT
TRBJ1-2 | . | TRBV7-2 | . | CASSFGVKEANYGYTF | TGTGCCAGCAGCTTCGGGGTAAAGGAGGCGAACTATGGCTACACCTTC
TRBJ2-7 | . | TRBV5-8 | . | CASSLGRYAYEQYF | TGTGCCAGCAGCTTGGGCAGGTACGCCTACGAGCAGTACTTC
TRBJ2-1 | . | TRBV27 | TRBD2 | CASSLARTSGRNEQFF | TGTGCCAGCAGTTTAGCACGGACTAGCGGCCGGAATGAGCAGTTCTTC
TRBJ1-1 | . | TRBV2 | . | CASSLTGNQNTEAFF | TGTGCCAGCAGTTTAACAGGGAATCAGAACACTGAAGCTTTCTTT
TRBJ2-7 | . | TRBV5-1 | TRBD2 | CASSLGTSGRPEEQYF | TGCGCCAGCAGCTTAGGGACTAGCGGGAGGCCTGAGGAGCAGTACTTC
TRBJ2-7 | . | TRBV4-3 | TRBD1 | CASSHLRDSTYEQYF | TGCGCCAGCAGCCACTTACGGGACAGTACCTACGAGCAGTACTTC
TRBJ2-2 | medium-sized | TRBV9 | . | CAGSQGSNTGELFF | TGTGCCGGGTCCCAGGGTTCGAACACCGGGGAGCTGTTTTTT
TRBJ2-3 | . | TRBV11-3 | . | CASSLATVTQTDTQYF | TGTGCCAGCAGCTTAGCGACAGTTACCCAGACAGATACGCAGTATTTT
TRBJ1-3 | . | TRBV7-2 | . | CASSPVRGRGNTIYF | TGTGCCAGCAGCCCCGTGCGTGGGAGAGGAAACACCATATATTTT
TRBJ1-4 | medium-sized | TRBV7-9 | . | CASSLAALGPSKEKLFF | TGTGCCAGCAGCTTAGCCGCTCTGGGCCCAAGTAAAGAAAAACTGTTTTTT